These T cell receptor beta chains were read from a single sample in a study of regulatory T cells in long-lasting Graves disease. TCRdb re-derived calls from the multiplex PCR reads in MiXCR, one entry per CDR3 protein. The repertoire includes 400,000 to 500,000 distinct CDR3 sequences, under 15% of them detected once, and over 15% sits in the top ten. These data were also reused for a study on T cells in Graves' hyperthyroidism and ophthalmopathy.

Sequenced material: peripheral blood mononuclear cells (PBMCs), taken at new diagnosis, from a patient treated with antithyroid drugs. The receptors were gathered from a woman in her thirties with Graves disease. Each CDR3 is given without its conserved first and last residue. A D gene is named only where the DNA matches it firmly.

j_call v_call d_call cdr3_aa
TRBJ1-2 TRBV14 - ASSTQTNYGYT
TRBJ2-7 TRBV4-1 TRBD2 ASSPGAGGEYEQY
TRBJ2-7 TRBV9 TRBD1 ASSVGAGGYEQY
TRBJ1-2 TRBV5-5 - ASSLAGGLGYT
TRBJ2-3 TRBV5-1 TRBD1 ASSTHRDRAPVSTDTQY
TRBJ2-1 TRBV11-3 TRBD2 ASSLVETSWSVKNEQF
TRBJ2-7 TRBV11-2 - ASSLNFHPSSYEQY
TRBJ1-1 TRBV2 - ASSKMWTAILSTEAF
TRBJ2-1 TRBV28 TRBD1 ASSLVRQGTMYYYNEQF
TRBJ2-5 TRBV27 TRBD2 ASSPSPSGSLGETQY
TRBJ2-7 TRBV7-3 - ASSISNRVGEQY
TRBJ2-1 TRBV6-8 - ASSYSEDEQF
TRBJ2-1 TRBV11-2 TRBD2 ASSFHSGLAGAEQF
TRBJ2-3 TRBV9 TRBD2 ASSATGGRTDTQY
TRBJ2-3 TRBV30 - AWTGADTQY
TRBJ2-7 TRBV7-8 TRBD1 ASSLDRTGPYEQY
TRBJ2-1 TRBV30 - AWTTGLFSGAQPSPYNEQF
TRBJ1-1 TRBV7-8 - ASSLIGTGSPEAF
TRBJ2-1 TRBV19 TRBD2 ASSTPGASGRKNEQF
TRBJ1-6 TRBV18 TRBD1 ASSLSGQANSPLH
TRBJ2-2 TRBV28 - ASSSLFRGTRSRDTGELF
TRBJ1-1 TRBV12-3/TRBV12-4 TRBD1 ASTLQGSVTEAF
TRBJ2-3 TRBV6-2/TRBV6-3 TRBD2 ASSYPTLAGVTDTQY
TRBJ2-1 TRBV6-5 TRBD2 ASSYSFQRGYNEQF
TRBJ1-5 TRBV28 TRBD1 ASRPDRGRGQPQH
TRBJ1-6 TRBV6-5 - ASSYSRTVYNSPLH
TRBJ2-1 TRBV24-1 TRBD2 ATSDLGHASGNEQF
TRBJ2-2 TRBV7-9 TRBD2 ASSLRTSAGELF